A single sample gave rise to the 3 T cell receptor beta chains below, sequenced in a study of T cells in Graves' hyperthyroidism and ophthalmopathy. Amplified regions were TCR beta CDR3 sequences from RNA transcripts. The HTBI primer set was used in a first-round RT-PCR of the TCR CDR3. TCRdb recomputed calls from the multiplex PCR reads with MiXCR, one row per CDR3 protein. The data contain hundreds of thousands of distinct CDR3 sequences, 15% to 18% of them singletons. Sequencing used blood. The receptors derive from a woman younger than 30 with Graves' hyperthyroidism.

There are a few counts of this clonotype. The chain uses TRBV6-5 and TRBJ1-2; 8 nucleotides match TRBD1. Germline-derived CDR1 and CDR2 are MNHEY and SVGAGI. The CDR3 has 14 amino acids. Trimming cost V 0 bases and J 7 bases; bases outside gene matches: 4. The CDR3 DNA sequence: TGTGCCAGCAGTTACTCGCAGGGGGCGCTTGGCTACACCTTC. This encodes CASSYSQGALGYTF.

The rearrangement joins TRBV4-2 to TRBJ2-1; the match to TRBD2 covers 10 bases. J was trimmed by 8 bases and V by 0 bases; bases with no gene match: 1. This CDR3 has 14 residues. Per the germline V gene, CDR1 is LGHNA and CDR2 is YNFKEQ. The CDR3 region has the DNA TGTGCCAGCAGCCAAGAACTAGCGGGGTATGAGCAGTTCTTC. Amino acid sequence: CASSQELAGYEQFF.

This clonotype was counted at least ten times. The rearrangement joins TRBV10-3 to TRBJ1-2; TRBD1 matches at 8 bases. From germline, CDR1 is ENHRY and CDR2 SYGVKD. The CDR3 is made up of 19 amino acids. J was trimmed by 3 bases and V by 0 bases; bases with no gene match: 15. The CDR3 loop is CAISESGKAGGSRYYGYTF. The CDR3 nucleotides are TGTGCCATCAGTGAGTCTGGGAAGGCAGGGGGCTCTCGGTACTATGGCTACACCTTC.